Reported below is one TCR beta chain. Its matching antigen is unknown. The junction had 3 bases not matched to a gene; V was cut back by 4 bases and J by 3 bases. The CDR3 length is 14 residues. The V gene's germline CDR1 is SGHKS and CDR2 YYEKEE (reference sequence). The sample belongs to a study of CD8 T cells in Susac syndrome. Findings and limits, study-wide: The study's TCR sequencing and HLA analysis drew on a certain number of individuals. That number was acknowledged as relatively small.

Random hexamers primed reverse transcription of about 0.45 to 1 ug RNA. TCRdb passed the immunoSEQ multiplex PCR reads through MiXCR, listing each CDR3 protein once. This table holds tens of thousands of distinct CDR3 sequences, 90% to 95% found once. Healthy donors were controls matched for age and sex. The sample consisted of CD8+ T cells from PBMCs. The TCR sequence derives from a human donor in good health. This chain links TRBV5-5 with TRBJ2-7; 11 bases map to TRBD1. The CDR3 nucleotides are TGTGCCAGCAGCATCGGGACAGGGGGCTACGAGCAGTACTTC. This sequence encodes CASSIGTGGYEQYF.